Shown below are 20 T cell receptor beta chains from a single sample sequenced in a study of blood T cell repertoires in COVID-19. The protocol was immunoSEQ multiplex PCR, while the TCRdb copy is restricted to in-frame clones and leaves out a portion. Altogether 100,000 to 150,000 clones are present, about 79% being singletons, with the ten largest covering roughly 15%. The specimen was peripheral blood. The receptors were gathered from a woman aged 45-60 years with acute or convalescent COVID-19.

This chain connects TRBV6-6 to TRBJ1-5; D call uncertain. Trimming took 8 bases from V and 2 from J, leaving 10 bases between them. The CDR3 is made up of 13 amino acids. Germline assignment: CDR1 MNHNY and CDR2 SVGAGI (reference sequence). The CDR3 DNA is TGTGCCAGCGGCCCTTCAGGCAATCAGCCCCAGCATTTT. It yields the protein CASGPSGNQPQHF.

The chain is built from TRBV25-1 and TRBJ1-1, with D perhaps matching TRBD1 (5 bases). CDR3 length: 14 residues. CDR1 and CDR2 (germline): MGHDK, SYGVNS. Trimming removed 1 base from V and 4 bases from J, with 10 bases in between. CDR3 amino acids: CASSESRGGTEAFF. In nucleotides, the CDR3 is TGTGCCAGCAGTGAATCTAGGGGTGGCACTGAAGCTTTCTTT.

The chain carries TRBV4-1 and TRBJ2-2; TRBD2 matches at 10 bases. Germline CDR1 is MGHRA and CDR2 is YSYEKL. CDR3 length: 18 residues. V shed 0 bases and J 0 bases; nucleotides not matched to a gene: 4. CDR3 coding DNA: TGCGCCAGCAGCCAAGAAGTCCTAGCGGGGGCGAACACCGGGGAGCTGTTTTTT. This codes for CASSQEVLAGANTGELFF.

The J gene is TRBJ1-6, the V gene TRBV19; 10 nucleotides align to TRBD1. Germline CDR1 reads LNHDA; CDR2 reads SQIVND (reference sequence). The J segment lost 5 bases and the V segment lost 6 bases, leaving 7 bases of the junction unmatched. The CDR3 runs 16 residues. CDR3 DNA: TGTGCCAGTAGGACCGGACAGGGGGTTGATAATTCACCCCTCCACTTT. Its translation: CASRTGQGVDNSPLHF.

The gene calls are TRBV19 and TRBJ1-2; the match to TRBD1 covers 7 bases. This CDR3 spans 16 amino acids. Germline V lookup: CDR1 LNHDA, CDR2 SQIVND (reference sequence). The ends lost 4 bases at V and 7 bases at J; junction bases unmatched: 15. CDR3 sequence reads: CASSNTGERYRAGYTF. The CDR3, as DNA: TGTGCCAGTAGTAATACAGGGGAAAGATATCGAGCTGGCTACACCTTC.

Only one count was recorded for this clone. The chain uses TRBV9 and TRBJ1-3; D is unclear. Germline CDR1 reads SGDLS; CDR2 reads YYNGEE. Trimming removed 0 bases at V and 6 bases at J, with 7 bases between. The CDR3 loop spans 13 amino acids. The CDR3 DNA sequence: TGTGCCAGCAGCGTAGATGGAGTAAACACCATATATTTT. Translation: CASSVDGVNTIYF.

This clone appeared once. The chain is built from TRBV28 and TRBJ1-2; no reliable D call. Trimming removed 2 bases from V and 1 base from J, with 8 bases in between. The germline V gene encodes CDR1 MDHEN and CDR2 SYDVKM. The CDR3 contains 14 residues. CDR3 sequence: CASSLIPDNYGYTF. As DNA, the CDR3 is TGTGCCAGCAGTTTAATCCCAGATAACTATGGCTACACCTTC.

The chain has TRBV14 and TRBJ2-6; D is unresolved. CDR3 size: 16 residues. CDR1 and CDR2 from the germline V gene are SGHDN and FVKESK. V was pared by 2 bases and J by 0 bases, with 8 bases between. Written as DNA, the CDR3 is TGTGCCAGCAGCCAACTCAGAGGCTCTGGGGCCAACGTCCTGACTTTC. It encodes CASSQLRGSGANVLTF.

This CDR3 reads CASRRSYQPQHF. In nucleotides, the CDR3 is TGTGCCAGCAGGAGGTCCTATCAGCCCCAGCATTTT. V usage is TRBV28 and J usage is TRBJ1-5; D is undetermined. From germline, CDR1 is MDHEN and CDR2 SYDVKM. Trimming pared 6 bases from V and 5 bases from J, leaving 8 bases between. This CDR3 is 12 amino acids long.

The CDR3, as DNA: TGTGCCAGCAGCCAGGGACAGGGAGGATACAATGAGCAGTTCTTC. Translation: CASSQGQGGYNEQFF. V and J are TRBV3-1 (or the pseudogene TRBV3-2) and TRBJ2-1, with 9 bases aligning to TRBD1. J gave up 4 bases and V 3 bases, and 4 bases lay outside the gene matches. Looked up from germline, CDR1 is LGHDT and CDR2 is YNNKEL (reference sequence). CDR3 length: 15 amino acids.

The chain uses TRBV2 and TRBJ1-6; 7 bases fit TRBD1. The V gene's germline CDR1 is SNHLY and CDR2 FYNNEI. The CDR3 is 12 amino acids. V trimming: 6 bases; J trimming: 7 bases; junction bases outside the gene matches: 0. CDR3 protein: CASRTGNSPLHF. The CDR3 DNA follows: TGTGCCAGCAGGACAGGGAATTCACCCCTCCACTTT.

The rearrangement uses TRBV29-1 and TRBJ1-2; no firm D call. CDR1 SQVTM and CDR2 ANQGSEA come from the germline V gene. This CDR3 has 10 amino acids. V was pared by 3 bases and J by 6 bases, with 5 bases between. CDR3 sequence: CSVDSDGYTF. For the CDR3, the DNA is TGCAGCGTTGACAGTGATGGCTACACCTTC.

This rearrangement joins TRBV19 to TRBJ1-4; D is possibly TRBD1 (5 bases). Trimming took 7 bases from V and 4 from J, leaving 13 bases between them. The CDR3 runs 14 residues. Germline V gives CDR1 LNHDA, CDR2 SQIVND (reference sequence). CDR3 sequence: CASTEWGGNEKLFF. In nucleotides, the CDR3 is TGTGCCAGTACCGAGTGGGGGGGTAATGAAAAACTGTTTTTT. Filled out from reference TRBV19 and TRBJ1-4, the complete variable domain reads DGGITQSPKYLFRKEGQNVTLSCEQNLNHDAMYWYRQDPGQGLRLIYYSQIVNDFQKGDIAEGYSVSREKKESFPLTVTSAQKNPTAFYLCASTEWGGNEKLFFGSGTQLSVL.

In its sample, this clone was seen once. V and J are TRBV19 and TRBJ1-1; 9 bases line up with TRBD1. The CDR3 is 13 residues long. Germline lookup yields CDR1 LNHDA and CDR2 SQIVND (reference sequence). The V and J ends lost 8 bases and 1 base, in that order; junction bases with no gene match: 2. As DNA, the CDR3 is TGTGCCAGTGGGGACAGGGCGAACACTGAAGCTTTCTTT. This codes for CASGDRANTEAFF.

The chain is built from TRBV6-5 and TRBJ1-2; D is undetermined. Trimming cost V 6 bases and J 4 bases, with 12 bases left between them. Germline values: CDR1 MNHEY, CDR2 SVGAGI. The CDR3 length is 13 residues. The CDR3 bases are TGTGCCAGCAGCCCATCGGGAGGCTATGGCTACACCTTC. Translation: CASSPSGGYGYTF.

CDR3 DNA: TGTGCCAGCAGTGTAACGGAGGGCACTGAAGCTTTCTTT. Translated, it gives CASSVTEGTEAFF. This chain links TRBV6-4 with TRBJ1-1; D is unclear. The CDR3 is 13 amino acids. V was clipped by 4 bases and J by 4 bases, with 10 bases between them. Germline CDR1 and CDR2: MRHNA and SNTAGT.

The chain combines TRBV3-1 (or the pseudogene TRBV3-2) with TRBJ2-7; D is uncertain. V was shortened by 6 bases and J by 0 bases, with 12 bases between the two germline ends. The V gene's germline CDR1 is LGHDT and CDR2 YNNKEL (reference sequence). This CDR3 is 14 amino acids long. The CDR3 here is CASSDIADSYEQYF. CDR3 nucleotides: TGTGCCAGCAGTGATATAGCCGACTCCTACGAGCAGTACTTC.

J is TRBJ2-7 and V is TRBV9; D not certain. Germline V CDR1 and CDR2: SGDLS, YYNGEE. The CDR3 length is 16 residues. V lost 3 bases to trimming and J lost 1 base, with 17 bases between them. The CDR3 is CASSDGSPVQSYEQYF. The CDR3 coding sequence is TGTGCCAGCAGCGACGGGTCGCCTGTGCAGTCCTACGAGCAGTACTTC.

This sequence joins TRBV5-1 and TRBJ2-3; 9 nucleotides align to TRBD2. This CDR3 spans 16 amino acids. V shed 0 bases and J 0 bases; nucleotides not matched to a gene: 2. CDR1 is SGHRS and CDR2 is YFSETQ in the germline V gene. The CDR3 sequence is CASSLVLAGSTDTQYF. CDR3 sequence (DNA): TGCGCCAGCAGCTTGGTGCTAGCGGGGAGCACAGATACGCAGTATTTT. Full variable domain (outside the CDR3, taken from reference TRBV5-1 and TRBJ2-3): KAGVTQTPRYLIKTRGQQVTLSCSPISGHRSVSWYQQTPGQGLQFLFEYFSETQRNKGNFPGRFSGRQFSNSRSEMNVSTLELGDSALYLCASSLVLAGSTDTQYFGPGTRLTVL.

This rearrangement joins TRBV9 to TRBJ1-3, with TRBD1 matching 9 bases. Germline values: CDR1 SGDLS, CDR2 YYNGEE. The CDR3 is 15 residues long. V was clipped by 2 bases and J by 5 bases; unmatched bases: 5. The CDR3 coding sequence is TGTGCCAGCAGCGTCCAGGACAGGGGTCGAAACACCATATATTTT. Protein sequence: CASSVQDRGRNTIYF.